The 14 T cell receptor beta chains listed next were all sequenced from one sample in a study of CD8 T cells in Susac syndrome. An input of roughly 0.5 to 1 ug of RNA was subjected to reverse transcription using random hexamers. TCRdb processed the immunoSEQ multiplex PCR reads anew with MiXCR; each CDR3 protein has one entry. The sample lists roughly 130,000 distinct CDR3 sequences, around 94% occurring once. Sequencing was performed on CD8+ T cells from PBMCs. The receptors stem from a human donor with Susac syndrome.

The CDR3 spells CSVEDREGANTEAFF. The CDR3 nucleotides read TGCAGCGTTGAAGATCGAGAGGGGGCCAACACTGAAGCTTTCTTT. The V and J genes are TRBV29-1 and TRBJ1-1; TRBD1 aligns across 7 bases. This CDR3 comprises 15 residues. The trim removed 0 bases at V and 2 bases at J, leaving 6 bases unmatched. The germline CDR1 and CDR2 sequences are SQVTM and ANQGSEA.

The CDR3 loop reads CASSYPGDGYEQYF. Written as DNA, the CDR3 is TGTGCCAGCAGTTACCCAGGGGACGGCTACGAGCAGTACTTC. The genes are TRBV6-6 and TRBJ2-7, with D maybe TRBD1 (6 bases). Looked up from germline, CDR1 is MNHNY and CDR2 is SVGAGI (reference sequence). Trimming took off 2 bases at V and 3 bases at J, with 11 bases between the two ends. CDR3 length: 14 amino acids.

This clonotype was detected only once. The junction departs from the called germline gene at one end, perhaps through a read error. This chain links TRBV3-1 with TRBJ2-5; 10 bases map to TRBD1. The CDR3 loop spans 15 amino acids. Per germline, CDR1 LGHDT and CDR2 YNNKEL (reference sequence). This CDR3 reads CASSQDRGQQETQYF. The CDR3 DNA reads as TGTGCCAGCAGTCAAGACAGGGGGCAACAAGAGACCCAGTACTTC.

The table lists this clonotype with a count of one. The rearrangement joins TRBV6-5 to TRBJ1-2; D is undetermined. The CDR3 is made up of 15 amino acids. Between the trimmed V and J ends, which lost 4 bases and 2 bases, there was a span of 14 bases. Germline V CDR1 and CDR2: MNHEY, SVGAGI. CDR3 sequence: CASSSSQFLNYGYTF. The CDR3 DNA reads TGTGCCAGCAGTTCGTCACAGTTTCTCAACTATGGCTACACCTTC.

The rearrangement links TRBV20-1 to TRBJ2-1, with 12 positions matching TRBD1. Germline lookup yields CDR1 DFQATT and CDR2 SNEGSKA (reference sequence). The CDR3 length is 14 residues. Unmatched junction bases numbered 5, after V lost 3 bases and J lost 8 bases. The CDR3 here is CSASHGTGGDEQFF. Written as DNA, the CDR3 is TGCAGTGCTAGTCATGGGACAGGGGGCGATGAGCAGTTCTTC.

The rearrangement joins TRBV2 to TRBJ2-1; D is ambiguous. CDR1 and CDR2 from the germline V gene are SNHLY and FYNNEI. Trimming stripped 7 bases from V and 10 bases from J, with 17 bases between. The CDR3 consists of 13 residues. The CDR3, as DNA: TGTGCCAGCACCCCTTTGAGCAGGTGGGAGCAGTTCTTC. It specifies CASTPLSRWEQFF.

The gene calls are TRBV27 and TRBJ2-2; 10 nucleotides line up with TRBD1. Germline assignment: CDR1 MNHEY and CDR2 SMNVEV (reference sequence). The CDR3 is 15 amino acids. J gave up 7 bases and V 4 bases, and 6 bases lay outside the gene matches. CDR3 residues: CASSSGQGGGGELFF. The DNA for the CDR3 is TGTGCCAGCAGTTCTGGACAGGGGGGGGGCGGGGAGCTGTTTTTT.

The chain employs TRBV30 and TRBJ2-1; D uncertain. The V end lost 4 bases, the J end lost 4 bases, and 14 bases lay between the germline ends. There are 14 residues in the CDR3. The germline V gene has CDR1 GTSNPN and CDR2 SVGIG (reference sequence). This CDR3 is CAWTLRALYNEQFF. The CDR3 DNA reads TGTGCCTGGACCTTACGGGCGCTTTACAATGAGCAGTTCTTC.

The chain recombines TRBV29-1 with TRBJ1-1, with 10 nucleotides matching TRBD1. Per the germline V gene, CDR1 is SQVTM and CDR2 is ANQGSEA. The CDR3 sequence is 11 residues long. V lost 7 bases, J lost 6 bases, and 2 bases stayed unmatched. CDR3 in amino acids: CSAGQGAEAFF. For the CDR3, the DNA is TGCAGCGCCGGACAGGGGGCTGAAGCTTTCTTT.

The chain links TRBV14 to TRBJ1-6, with unresolved D. V lost 0 bases and J lost 6, with 15 bases in between. Germline loops: CDR1 SGHDN, CDR2 FVKESK. This CDR3 is built from 17 residues. This chain's CDR3 is CASSQDRRARFNSPLHF. The CDR3 nucleotides read TGTGCCAGCAGCCAAGACCGTCGGGCGCGCTTTAATTCACCCCTCCACTTT. Full variable domain (missing parts from reference TRBV14 and TRBJ1-6): EAGVTQFPSHSVIEKGQTVTLRCDPISGHDNLYWYRRVMGKEIKFLLHFVKESKQDESGMPNNRFLAERTGGTYSTLKVQPAELEDSGVYFCASSQDRRARFNSPLHFGNGTRLTVT.

This chain connects TRBV6-5 to TRBJ2-6; tentative D call: TRBD2 (5 bases). CDR3 size: 16 residues. V lost 0 bases and J 4 bases, leaving 10 bases between the germline ends. Germline V CDR1 and CDR2: MNHEY, SVGAGI. The CDR3 bases are TGTGCCAGCAGTTACTCGACGGGGTTCGGGGCCAACGTCCTGACTTTC. It yields the protein CASSYSTGFGANVLTF.

The J gene is TRBJ1-5, the V gene TRBV4-2; maybe TRBD1 (5 bases). The CDR3 runs 16 residues. Trimming left V 0 bases short and J 1 base short, with 10 bases between. Germline V gene sequence: CDR1 LGHNA, CDR2 YNFKEQ. The CDR3 nucleotides are TGTGCCAGCAGCCAAGAGTCCAGGGTCAGCAATCAGCCCCAGCATTTT. Translated, it gives CASSQESRVSNQPQHF.

This chain joins TRBV13 and TRBJ1-5; D call uncertain. Germline loops: CDR1 PRHDT, CDR2 FYEKMQ (reference sequence). The CDR3 consists of 13 residues. V lost 4 bases and J lost 4, with 8 bases in between. Written as DNA, the CDR3 is TGTGCCAGCAGCTCCGGGCCGAATCAGCCCCAGCATTTT. Protein: CASSSGPNQPQHF.

This chain joins TRBV29-1 and TRBJ2-3; D is undetermined. Trimming shortened V by 1 base and J by 0 bases, and 8 bases separated the two germline ends. The length of the CDR3 is 14 residues. Germline V lookup: CDR1 SQVTM, CDR2 ANQGSEA. The CDR3 nucleotides read TGCAGCGTTGAAGCAGTAACTAGCACAGATACGCAGTATTTT. Its protein is CSVEAVTSTDTQYF.